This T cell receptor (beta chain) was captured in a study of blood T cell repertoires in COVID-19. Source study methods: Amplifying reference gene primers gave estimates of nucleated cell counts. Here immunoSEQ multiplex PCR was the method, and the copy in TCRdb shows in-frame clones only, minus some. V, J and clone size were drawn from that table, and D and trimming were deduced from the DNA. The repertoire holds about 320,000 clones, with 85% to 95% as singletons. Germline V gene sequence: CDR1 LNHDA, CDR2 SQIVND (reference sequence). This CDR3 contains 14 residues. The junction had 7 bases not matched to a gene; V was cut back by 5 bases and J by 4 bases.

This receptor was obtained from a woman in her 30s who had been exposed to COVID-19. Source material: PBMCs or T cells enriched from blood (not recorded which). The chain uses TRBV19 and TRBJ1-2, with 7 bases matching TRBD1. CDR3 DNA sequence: TGTGCCAGTAGTGAGGACCGGGACAGCTATGGCTACACCTTC. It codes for CASSEDRDSYGYTF.